Following are 9 T cell receptor beta chains from one sample sequenced in a study of shared clonotypes between healthy human individuals. Sequencing used immunoSEQ multiplex PCR; TCRdb keeps in-frame clones, though not all of them. This table has about 690,000 clones, around 91% appearing once. The source material was memory CD8+ T cells from PBMCs. Specified subset: CD45RO+ cells pooled with CCR7-negative TemRA cells. The receptors were gathered from a man younger than 30 in good health. Some clones in this sample may be carry-over from other donors' samples.

The chain couples TRBV5-4 to TRBJ2-2, with D maybe TRBD1 (5 bases). The germline V gene has CDR1 SGHNT and CDR2 YYREEE (reference sequence). V was clipped by 1 base and J by 1 base, with 14 bases between them. The CDR3 is 17 residues long. CDR3 loop: CASSLLTANQNTGELFF. The CDR3 DNA reads as TGTGCCAGCAGCTTGCTGACAGCCAACCAGAACACCGGGGAGCTGTTTTTT.

The chain is built from TRBV6-5 and TRBJ2-3; D is perhaps TRBD1 (6 bases). This CDR3 has 14 residues. From germline, CDR1 is MNHEY and CDR2 SVGAGI. Trimming left V 4 bases short and J 6 bases short, with 14 bases between. CDR3 sequence reads: CASSSSGVGDTQYF. The CDR3 region has the DNA TGTGCCAGCAGTTCCTCAGGGGTGGGGGATACGCAGTATTTT.

This clone was counted a few times. The gene calls are TRBV2 and TRBJ1-5; TRBD1 matches at 10 bases. The CDR3 has 15 amino acids. The V and J ends lost 4 bases and 6 bases, in that order; junction bases with no gene match: 6. Germline lookup yields CDR1 SNHLY and CDR2 FYNNEI. CDR3 sequence reads: CASSGPTGGRQPQHF. The CDR3 coding sequence is TGTGCCAGCAGTGGGCCGACAGGGGGCCGTCAGCCCCAGCATTTT.

J is TRBJ2-7 and V is TRBV9; no firm D call. This CDR3 region has 14 residues. Germline V gene lookup returns CDR1 SGDLS and CDR2 YYNGEE. V lost 0 bases to trimming and J lost 2 bases, with 9 bases between them. The CDR3 coding sequence is TGTGCCAGCAGCGTAGACCCAGTTCCCTACGAGCAGTACTTC. This gives the protein CASSVDPVPYEQYF.

This chain links TRBV27 with TRBJ2-7, with D unclear. This CDR3 has 13 amino acids. CDR1 is MNHEY, CDR2 SMNVEV, per germline (reference sequence). V lost 0 bases, J lost 3 bases, and 6 bases lay in between. CDR3 protein: CASSLSKYYEQYF. In DNA form, the CDR3 reads TGTGCCAGCAGTTTATCGAAATACTACGAGCAGTACTTC.

Many counts were recorded for this clone. V usage is TRBV6-4 and J usage is TRBJ2-1; 9 bases line up with TRBD2. This CDR3 has 15 residues. The V and J ends lost 2 bases and 2 bases, in that order; junction bases with no gene match: 1. The germline CDR1 and CDR2 sequences are MRHNA and SNTAGT. CDR3 amino acids: CASSDLAGTYNEQFF. The CDR3 nucleotides are TGTGCCAGCAGTGACCTAGCGGGAACCTACAATGAGCAGTTCTTC.

This chain links TRBV27 with TRBJ2-7; tentative D call: TRBD2 (5 bases). This CDR3 is 17 amino acids long. Between the trimmed V and J ends, which lost 0 bases and 7 bases, there was a span of 22 bases. Germline lookup yields CDR1 MNHEY and CDR2 SMNVEV (reference sequence). The CDR3: CASSLSITAASLGEQYF. The CDR3 DNA reads as TGTGCCAGCAGTTTATCGATCACAGCCGCTAGCCTTGGGGAGCAGTACTTC.

In this sample, this clone turned up a few times. V and J are TRBV15 and TRBJ1-1; 9 positions match TRBD1. Per the germline V gene, CDR1 is LNHNV and CDR2 is YYDKDF (reference sequence). The length of the CDR3 is 14 residues. The V segment lost 6 bases and the J segment 3 bases; nucleotides outside the gene matches: 5. For the CDR3, the DNA is TGTGCCACCAGTCCTCGGACAGGGGACACTGAAGCTTTCTTT. Protein sequence: CATSPRTGDTEAFF.

This clone appeared once. The rearrangement joins TRBV28 to TRBJ1-1, with 7 positions matching TRBD1. This CDR3 is built from 14 residues. Germline V lookup: CDR1 MDHEN, CDR2 SYDVKM. V lost 6 bases to trimming and J lost 1 base; unmatched junction nucleotides: 5. In DNA, the CDR3 is TGTGCCAGCAGCCTAACAGGGGAGAACACTGAAGCTTTCTTT. It yields the protein CASSLTGENTEAFF.